Each of the 28 T cell receptor beta chains below was sequenced from the same sample in a study of naive and memory T cell subsets. The beta constant-region primer was an equimolar mix of two oligonucleotides covering TRBC1 and TRBC2. Nested alpha and beta constant-region primers with the SP2 primer drove four PCR rounds on ligated cDNA. TCRdb itself ran the UMI-ligation and nested PCR reads through MiXCR, one entry per CDR3 protein. The sample has about 120,000 distinct CDR3 sequences, 35% to 40% seen once; the top ten hold approximately 0.9%. Material for sequencing was central memory CD4+ T cells from blood. All receptors come from a human donor in good health.

The chain recombines TRBV29-1 with TRBJ2-5; D unclear. The CDR3 length is 14 residues. The ends were cut back, 5 bases at V and 1 base at J, with 14 bases in the middle. CDR1 is SQVTM and CDR2 is ANQGSEA in the germline V gene. Here the CDR3 reads CSVKPRGVQETQYF. CDR3 coding DNA: TGCAGCGTTAAGCCGAGAGGAGTCCAAGAGACCCAGTACTTC.

The chain uses TRBV12-3 or TRBV12-4 and TRBJ2-2; the D gene is possibly TRBD1 (6 bases). V lost 6 bases and J 1 base, leaving 12 bases between the germline ends. The CDR3 is 15 amino acids. CDR3 sequence: CASRGGAGNTGELFF. The CDR3, as DNA: TGTGCCAGCAGAGGGGGTGCAGGGAACACCGGGGAGCTGTTTTTT.

The table lists this clonotype with a few counts. The rearrangement links TRBV5-1 to TRBJ2-1; 7 nucleotides agree with TRBD2. V shed 1 base and J 3 bases; nucleotides not matched to a gene: 4. This CDR3 has 15 amino acids. The V gene's germline CDR1 is SGHRS and CDR2 YFSETQ. The CDR3 bases are TGCGCCAGCAGCTTGTTGGAGCGGGACTACAATGAGCAGTTCTTC. It is translated as CASSLLERDYNEQFF.

This sequence joins TRBV12-3 or TRBV12-4 and TRBJ1-3; D may be TRBD1 (5 bases). The CDR3 length is 14 residues. V dropped 3 bases and J dropped 0 bases, with 6 bases sitting between them. In DNA, the CDR3 is TGTGCCAGCAGTTTCAGGGTCTCTGGAAACACCATATATTTT. This codes for CASSFRVSGNTIYF.

This chain connects TRBV18 to TRBJ2-1; no clear D. The germline CDR1 and CDR2 sequences are KGHSH and LQKENI. Trimming cost V 7 bases and J 4 bases, with 14 bases left between them. The CDR3 has 14 amino acids. Written as DNA, the CDR3 is TGTGCCAGCTTTCCCGACTTAGGGTACAATGAGCAGTTCTTC. Translation: CASFPDLGYNEQFF. The entire variable domain, with the rest obtained from reference TRBV18 and TRBJ2-1, is as follows: NAGVMQNPRHLVRRRGQEARLRCSPMKGHSHVYWYRQLPEEGLKFMVYLQKENIIDESGMPKERFSAEFPKEGPSILRIQQVVRGDSAAYFCASFPDLGYNEQFFGPGTRLTVL.

In its sample, this clonotype was seen a few times. This chain uses TRBV6-2 or TRBV6-3 with TRBJ2-3; 7 bases are shared with TRBD1. This CDR3 has 15 amino acids. After removal of 2 bases from V and 4 bases from J, the junction contained 6 bases not matched to a gene. Germline-derived CDR1 and CDR2 are MNHEY and SVGEGT. CDR3 nucleotides: TGTGCCAGCAGTTACAGGCAGGGGGTCGCAGATACGCAGTATTTT. Translating gives CASSYRQGVADTQYF.

The genes are TRBV12-3 or TRBV12-4 and TRBJ2-1; TRBD2 agrees at 8 bases. The J segment lost 5 bases and the V segment lost 5 bases, leaving 8 bases of the junction unmatched. The CDR3 is 15 residues long. The CDR3 loop reads CASSPGRGGHNEQFF. The CDR3 bases are TGTGCCAGCAGTCCAGGGCGCGGGGGGCACAATGAGCAGTTCTTC.

The gene calls are TRBV5-1 and TRBJ1-2; 7 bases agree with TRBD1. Germline loops: CDR1 SGHRS, CDR2 YFSETQ. The V segment lost 6 bases and the J segment 1 base; nucleotides outside the gene matches: 18. The CDR3 sequence is 18 residues long. The CDR3 region is CASTHGQGRTGDNYGYTF. The CDR3 nucleotides read TGCGCCAGCACCCACGGTCAAGGACGGACAGGAGATAACTATGGCTACACCTTC.

The chain has TRBV6-5 and TRBJ1-6; D unresolved. V was cut by 2 bases and J by 0 bases, with 8 bases left in between. The CDR3 extends over 16 amino acids. Per germline, CDR1 MNHEY and CDR2 SVGAGI. This chain's CDR3 is CASSYLPSSYNSPLHF. DNA of the CDR3: TGTGCCAGCAGTTACCTGCCCAGCTCCTATAATTCACCCCTCCACTTT.

This clonotype has just a few counts. The CDR3 region is CASSLGTSSNEQFF. Here the CDR3 DNA reads TGTGCCAGCAGCTTGGGGACTAGCAGCAATGAGCAGTTCTTC. This chain connects TRBV11-2 to TRBJ2-1, with 9 bases aligning to TRBD2. The J segment lost 6 bases and the V segment lost 3 bases, leaving 3 bases of the junction unmatched. The CDR3 contains 14 residues. Germline V gene sequence: CDR1 SGHAT, CDR2 FQNNGV.

V and J are TRBV30 and TRBJ2-7; the D gene is possibly TRBD2 (5 bases). CDR1 and CDR2 (germline): GTSNPN, SVGIG (reference sequence). V shed 2 bases and J shed 0 bases, with 14 bases lying between them. The CDR3 is 15 amino acids. CDR3 amino acids: CAWSIGRRSSYEQYF. In DNA form, the CDR3 reads TGTGCCTGGAGTATTGGTAGGAGGAGCTCCTACGAGCAGTACTTC.

The chain employs TRBV5-1 and TRBJ2-6; no clear D. This CDR3 is built from 14 residues. V lost 4 bases to trimming and J lost 1 base, with 6 bases between them. Germline assignment: CDR1 SGHRS and CDR2 YFSETQ. In DNA, the CDR3 is TGCGCCAGCAGCATGGGGTCTGGGGCCAACGTCCTGACTTTC. Encoded protein: CASSMGSGANVLTF.

The count of this clonotype is one. The chain links TRBV13 to TRBJ1-4, with TRBD1 as a possible D gene (6 bases). The CDR3 has 13 amino acids. V was pared by 6 bases and J by 8 bases, with 13 bases between. Germline loops: CDR1 PRHDT, CDR2 FYEKMQ (reference sequence). CDR3 residues: CASRQGGREKLFF. For the CDR3, the DNA is TGTGCCAGCAGACAGGGTGGAAGAGAAAAACTGTTTTTT.

This clonotype was counted ten times or more. The chain couples TRBV20-1 to TRBJ1-2, with TRBD1 identical over 8 bases. This CDR3 is built from 16 residues. Germline V gene data show CDR1 as DFQATT and CDR2 as SNEGSKA (reference sequence). V dropped 2 bases and J dropped 2; count of bases not matched to a gene: 10. This CDR3 is CSARSDRGFGNYGYTF. As DNA, the CDR3 is TGCAGTGCTAGAAGCGACAGGGGATTTGGAAACTATGGCTACACCTTC.

The chain couples TRBV7-9 to TRBJ2-3; tentatively, D is TRBD1 or TRBD2 (5 bases each). The CDR3 covers 16 residues. The V end was cut by 8 bases, the J end by 3 bases, with 21 bases between. The germline V gene has CDR1 SEHNR and CDR2 FQNEAQ (reference sequence). The CDR3 sequence: CASGGEGARRTDTQYF. In DNA form, the CDR3 reads TGTGCCAGCGGGGGAGAGGGCGCCAGGAGGACAGATACGCAGTATTTT.

This clonotype was picked up a small number of times. J is TRBJ2-7 and V is TRBV3-1; no clear D gene. The CDR3 totals 11 residues. Trimming left V 2 bases short and J 5 bases short, with 4 bases between. The germline gives CDR1 LGHDT, CDR2 YNNKEL (reference sequence). CDR3 nucleotides: TGTGCCAGCAGCCAATTCGACGAGCAGTACTTC. It translates to CASSQFDEQYF.

This chain connects TRBV6-9 to TRBJ2-7, with D perhaps TRBD1 (6 bases). The CDR3 length is 16 residues. The V end lost 5 bases, the J end lost 4 bases, and 21 bases lay between the germline ends. Germline CDR1 is MNHGY and CDR2 is SVAAGI. The CDR3 here is CASSAWDTPESYEQYF. The CDR3 region has the DNA TGTGCCAGCAGTGCCTGGGACACCCCAGAATCTTACGAGCAGTACTTC.

This clonotype has just a few counts. The chain joins TRBV9 to TRBJ2-1, with D uncertain. The CDR3 sequence is 16 residues long. Germline values: CDR1 SGDLS, CDR2 YYNGEE. V lost 0 bases and J 0 bases, leaving 10 bases between the germline ends. CDR3 loop: CASSVAGGSSYNEQFF. Here the CDR3 DNA reads TGTGCCAGCAGCGTAGCAGGCGGAAGCTCCTACAATGAGCAGTTCTTC. Combining the CDR3 with reference TRBV9 and TRBJ2-1 gives the whole variable domain DSGVTQTPKHLITATGQRVTLRCSPRSGDLSVYWYQQSLDQGLQFLIQYYNGEERAKGNILERFSAQQFPDLHSELNLSSLELGDSALYFCASSVAGGSSYNEQFFGPGTRLTVL.

This clonotype has just a few counts. The DNA for the CDR3 is TGCAGTGCTAGCGGACTAGCGGGACCCAATGAGCAGTTCTTC. Protein product: CSASGLAGPNEQFF. The rearrangement links TRBV20-1 to TRBJ2-1; 12 bases fit TRBD2. The CDR3 loop spans 14 amino acids. Germline V gene lookup returns CDR1 DFQATT and CDR2 SNEGSKA (reference sequence). V was pared by 3 bases and J by 6 bases, with 3 bases of the junction left unmatched.

The chain recombines TRBV19 with TRBJ1-5, with D unresolved. The length of the CDR3 is 13 residues. Germline-derived CDR1 and CDR2 are LNHDA and SQIVND (reference sequence). The V gene lost 5 bases and the J gene lost 4 bases, with 9 bases spanning the gap. CDR3 residues: CASSERINQPQHF. CDR3 in DNA: TGTGCCAGTAGTGAGAGAATAAATCAGCCCCAGCATTTT.

V gene TRBV6-6 combines with J gene TRBJ1-1; D not certain. The CDR3 extends over 14 amino acids. Trimming removed 8 bases from V and 0 bases from J, with 13 bases in between. In germline, CDR1 is MNHNY, CDR2 SVGAGI (reference sequence). The CDR3 loop is CASGIQTMNTEAFF. CDR3 nucleotide sequence: TGTGCCAGCGGGATACAGACCATGAACACTGAAGCTTTCTTT.

The genes are TRBV6-5 and TRBJ2-7, with 14 bases aligning to TRBD2. The V gene's germline CDR1 is MNHEY and CDR2 SVGAGI. Unmatched junction bases numbered 6, after V lost 4 bases and J lost 1 base. The CDR3 loop spans 17 amino acids. CDR3 sequence: CASSLGLAGVLSYEQYF. DNA of the CDR3: TGTGCCAGCAGTTTGGGACTAGCGGGAGTACTATCCTACGAGCAGTACTTC.

This clonotype has a handful of counts. The chain employs TRBV20-1 and TRBJ2-1; D not certain. The V gene's germline CDR1 is DFQATT and CDR2 SNEGSKA (reference sequence). The CDR3 has 11 amino acids. V dropped 3 bases and J dropped 3 bases, with 3 bases sitting between them. CDR3 sequence: CSASDYNEQFF. Written as DNA, the CDR3 is TGCAGTGCTAGTGACTACAATGAGCAGTTCTTC.

The genes are TRBV28 and TRBJ1-4; no clear D. This CDR3 spans 13 amino acids. CDR1 and CDR2 from the germline V gene are MDHEN and SYDVKM. Trimming stripped 4 bases from V and 11 bases from J, with 14 bases between. This CDR3 is CASSSGPTWKLFF. Written as DNA, the CDR3 is TGTGCCAGCAGTTCGGGCCCAACTTGGAAACTGTTTTTT.

CDR3 bases: TGCAGCGTTGGACCACAAGAGACCCAGTACTTC. Translated: CSVGPQETQYF. The chain is built from TRBV29-1 and TRBJ2-5; D is uncertain. V lost 4 bases and J 2 bases, leaving 5 bases between the germline ends. This CDR3 has 11 amino acids. Per germline, CDR1 SQVTM and CDR2 ANQGSEA.

This chain connects TRBV6-1 to TRBJ2-3; D not certain. This CDR3 spans 15 amino acids. Between the trimmed V and J ends, which lost 2 bases and 2 bases, there was a span of 11 bases. The germline CDR1 and CDR2 sequences are MNHNS and SASEGT. The CDR3 spells CASSESAPNTDTQYF. DNA of the CDR3: TGTGCCAGCAGTGAATCGGCCCCGAACACAGATACGCAGTATTTT.

The V gene is TRBV2, the J gene TRBJ2-5; D unresolved. The CDR3 has 15 amino acids. V gave up 4 bases and J gave up 7 bases, with 19 bases separating them. Germline V gene sequence: CDR1 SNHLY, CDR2 FYNNEI. The chain's CDR3 is CASSGPPGDVGTQYF. The CDR3 DNA follows: TGTGCCAGCAGTGGGCCCCCCGGAGACGTCGGGACCCAGTACTTC. Based on the CDR3 plus reference TRBV2 and TRBJ2-5, the full variable domain is EPEVTQTPSHQVTQMGQEVILRCVPISNHLYFYWYRQILGQKVEFLVSFYNNEISEKSEIFDDQFSVERPDGSNFTLKIRSTKLEDSAMYFCASSGPPGDVGTQYFGPGTRLLVL.

This clonotype was seen a few times. The V gene is TRBV20-1, the J gene TRBJ2-1; 9 positions match TRBD2. The germline V gene encodes CDR1 DFQATT and CDR2 SNEGSKA (reference sequence). The CDR3 is 15 residues long. V lost 5 bases, J lost 4 bases, and 9 bases stayed unmatched. CDR3 nucleotides: TGCAGTGCTCCCTCCGGGACTAGCAGATACAATGAGCAGTTCTTC. Encoded protein: CSAPSGTSRYNEQFF.